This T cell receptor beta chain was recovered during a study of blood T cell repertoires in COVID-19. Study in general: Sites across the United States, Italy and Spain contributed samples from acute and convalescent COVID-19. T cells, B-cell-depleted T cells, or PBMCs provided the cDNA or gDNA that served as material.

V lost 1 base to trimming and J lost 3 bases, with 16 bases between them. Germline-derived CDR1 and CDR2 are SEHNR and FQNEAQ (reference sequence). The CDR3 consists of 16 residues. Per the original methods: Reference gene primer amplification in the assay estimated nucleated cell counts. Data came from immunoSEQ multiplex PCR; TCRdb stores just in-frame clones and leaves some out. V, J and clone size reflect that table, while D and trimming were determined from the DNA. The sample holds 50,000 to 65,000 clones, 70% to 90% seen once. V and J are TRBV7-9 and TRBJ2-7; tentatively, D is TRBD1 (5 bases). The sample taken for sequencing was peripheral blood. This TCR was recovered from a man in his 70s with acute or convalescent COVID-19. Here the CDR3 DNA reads TGTGCCAGCAGCTTAGACCTCGGACAACTCCGCTACGAGCAGTACTTC. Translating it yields CASSLDLGQLRYEQYF. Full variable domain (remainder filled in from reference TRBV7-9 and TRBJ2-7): DTGVSQNPRHKITKRGQNVTFRCDPISEHNRLYWYRQTLGQGPEFLTYFQNEAQLEKSRLLSDRFSAERPKGSFSTLEIQRTEQGDSAMYLCASSLDLGQLRYEQYFGPGTRLTVT.